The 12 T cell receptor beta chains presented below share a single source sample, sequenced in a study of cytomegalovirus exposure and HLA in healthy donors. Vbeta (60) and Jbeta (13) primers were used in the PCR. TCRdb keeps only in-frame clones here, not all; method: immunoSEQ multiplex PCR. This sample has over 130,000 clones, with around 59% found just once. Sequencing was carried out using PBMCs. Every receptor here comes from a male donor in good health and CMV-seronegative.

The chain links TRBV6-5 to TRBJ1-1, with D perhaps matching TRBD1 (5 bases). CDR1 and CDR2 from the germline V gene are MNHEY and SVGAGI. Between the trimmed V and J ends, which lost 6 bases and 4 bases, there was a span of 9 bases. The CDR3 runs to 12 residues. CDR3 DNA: TGTGCCAGCAGCCAGGGTGCCACTGAAGCTTTCTTT. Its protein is CASSQGATEAFF.

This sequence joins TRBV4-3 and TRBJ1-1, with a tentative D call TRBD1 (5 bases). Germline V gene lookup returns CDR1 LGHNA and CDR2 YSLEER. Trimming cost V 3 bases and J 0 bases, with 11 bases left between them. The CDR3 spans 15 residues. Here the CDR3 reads CASSHNSGLNTEAFF. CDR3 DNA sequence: TGCGCCAGCAGCCATAACTCAGGGTTGAACACTGAAGCTTTCTTT.

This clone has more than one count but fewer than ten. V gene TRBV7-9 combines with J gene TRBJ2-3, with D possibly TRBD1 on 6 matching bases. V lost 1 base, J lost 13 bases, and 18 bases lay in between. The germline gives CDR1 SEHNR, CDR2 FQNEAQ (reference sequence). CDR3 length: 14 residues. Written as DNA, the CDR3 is TGTGCCAGCAGCTTAGATCAGGGGTGGTCCCAGAAGTATTTT. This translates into CASSLDQGWSQKYF. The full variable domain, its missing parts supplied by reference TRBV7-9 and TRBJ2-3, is DTGVSQNPRHKITKRGQNVTFRCDPISEHNRLYWYRQTLGQGPEFLTYFQNEAQLEKSRLLSDRFSAERPKGSFSTLEIQRTEQGDSAMYLCASSLDQGWSQKYFGPGTRLTVL.

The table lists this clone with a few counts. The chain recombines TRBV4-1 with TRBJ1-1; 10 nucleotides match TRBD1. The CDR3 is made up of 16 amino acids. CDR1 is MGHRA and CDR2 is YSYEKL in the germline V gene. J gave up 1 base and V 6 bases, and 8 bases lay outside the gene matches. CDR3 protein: CASSLRGTGANTEAFF. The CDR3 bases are TGCGCCAGCAGTCTAAGGGGGACAGGGGCGAACACTGAAGCTTTCTTT.

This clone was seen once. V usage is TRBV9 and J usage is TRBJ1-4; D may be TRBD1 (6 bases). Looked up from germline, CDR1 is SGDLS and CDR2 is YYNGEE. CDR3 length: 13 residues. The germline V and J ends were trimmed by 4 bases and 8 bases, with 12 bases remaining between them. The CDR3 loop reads CASSSTGQEKLFF. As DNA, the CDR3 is TGTGCCAGCAGCTCCACAGGACAGGAAAAACTGTTTTTT. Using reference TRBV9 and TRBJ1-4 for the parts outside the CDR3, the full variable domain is DSGVTQTPKHLITATGQRVTLRCSPRSGDLSVYWYQQSLDQGLQFLIQYYNGEERAKGNILERFSAQQFPDLHSELNLSSLELGDSALYFCASSSTGQEKLFFGSGTQLSVL.

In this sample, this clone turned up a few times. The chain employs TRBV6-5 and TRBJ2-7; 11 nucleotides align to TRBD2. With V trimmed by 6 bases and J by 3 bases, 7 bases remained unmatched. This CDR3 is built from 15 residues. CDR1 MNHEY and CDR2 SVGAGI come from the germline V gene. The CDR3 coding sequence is TGTGCCAGCAGCCTACTAGCGGGGGCCTACTACGAGCAGTACTTC. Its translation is CASSLLAGAYYEQYF.

The CDR3 bases are TGCGCCAGCAGCCAAGAATACAGGGGATTCGACGGCTACACCTTC. Its protein product is CASSQEYRGFDGYTF. The chain links TRBV4-1 to TRBJ1-2, with 7 bases aligning to TRBD1. CDR3 length: 15 amino acids. Trimming cost V 0 bases and J 8 bases; bases outside gene matches: 9. In germline, CDR1 is MGHRA, CDR2 YSYEKL.

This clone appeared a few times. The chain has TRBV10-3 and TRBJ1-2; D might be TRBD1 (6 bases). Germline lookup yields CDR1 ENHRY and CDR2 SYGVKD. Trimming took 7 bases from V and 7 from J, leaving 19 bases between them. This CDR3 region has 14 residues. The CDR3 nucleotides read TGTGCCATCAACCCCGGGACACAGGCTGCTGGCTACACCTTC. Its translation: CAINPGTQAAGYTF.

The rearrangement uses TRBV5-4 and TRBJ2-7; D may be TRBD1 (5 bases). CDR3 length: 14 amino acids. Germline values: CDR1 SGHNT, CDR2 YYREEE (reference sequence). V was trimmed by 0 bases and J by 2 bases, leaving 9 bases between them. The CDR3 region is CASSLGTHTYEQYF. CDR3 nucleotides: TGTGCCAGCAGCTTGGGGACACATACCTACGAGCAGTACTTC.

This CDR3 is CASRTGMNNQPQHF. The CDR3 DNA is TGTGCCAGCAGGACAGGGATGAATAATCAGCCCCAGCATTTT. The chain is built from TRBV6-5 and TRBJ1-5, with 7 bases that match TRBD1. The CDR3 covers 14 residues. V dropped 6 bases and J dropped 4; count of bases not matched to a gene: 6. The V gene's germline CDR1 is MNHEY and CDR2 SVGAGI.

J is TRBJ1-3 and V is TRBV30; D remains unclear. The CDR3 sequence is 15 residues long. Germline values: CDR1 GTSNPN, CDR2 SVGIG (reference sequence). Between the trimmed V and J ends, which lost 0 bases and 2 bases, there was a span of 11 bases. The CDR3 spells CAWSVIRGAGNTIYF. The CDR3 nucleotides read TGTGCCTGGAGTGTAATCCGAGGCGCTGGAAACACCATATATTTT.

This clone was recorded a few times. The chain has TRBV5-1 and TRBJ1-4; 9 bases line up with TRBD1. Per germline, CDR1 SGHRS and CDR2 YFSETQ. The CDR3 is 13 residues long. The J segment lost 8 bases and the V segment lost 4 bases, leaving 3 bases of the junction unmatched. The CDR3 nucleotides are TGCGCCAGCAGCCGCACAGGGGGCGAAAAACTGTTTTTT. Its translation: CASSRTGGEKLFF.